The source of this T cell receptor (beta chain) is a study of T cells after yellow fever vaccination. Making TCR cDNA involved 5'RACE template switching, which added UMIs and a universal primer site. TCRdb itself ran the 5' RACE reads through MiXCR, one entry per CDR3 protein. The table lists more than 450,000 distinct CDR3 sequences, around a fifth of them singletons. This CDR3 region has 13 residues. Germline loops: CDR1 SGHTA, CDR2 FQGTGA. V lost 6 bases to trimming and J lost 3 bases; unmatched junction nucleotides: 3. The TCR originated in a man aged 18 to 29 who received the YFV17D yellow fever vaccine. The chain has TRBV7-3 and TRBJ1-1; 8 bases are a match to TRBD1. The starting material was PBMCs, obtained roughly 20 days after the first yellow fever vaccination. The CDR3 loop is CASREQGDTEAFF. DNA for the CDR3: TGTGCCAGCAGGGAACAGGGGGACACTGAAGCTTTCTTT.